This entry lists 32 T cell receptor beta chains sequenced from one sample in a study of CD8+CD57+ T cells in acquired aplastic anemia. Genomic DNA templated the TCR beta VDJ and CDR3 profiling. MiXCR, run by TCRdb on the reads, gives a single entry per CDR3 protein. The table lists 200,000 to 300,000 distinct CDR3 sequences, about 80% of them singletons. Sequenced patients had shown CD8+CD57+ cell expansion by flow cytometry. The sample comprised sorted CD4+, CD8+, or CD8+CD57+ T cells (not recorded which) from PBMCs. All receptors derive from a human donor with aplastic anemia.

To note about this clonotype: The CDR3 does not close with the conserved phenylalanine or tryptophan, likely indicating a read error. The DNA is omitted, as the CDR3 cannot be located on it reliably, and the CDR3 follows TCRdb's listing. The chain uses TRBV7-8 and TRBJ2-3. The V gene's germline CDR1 is SGHVS and CDR2 FQNEAQ. The CDR3 is 13 amino acids long, termini counted. The CDR3 reads CASSVAGRADTHY.

Concerning this clonotype itself: Relative to the germline gene, one junction end is altered; a read error may explain this. The rearrangement links TRBV15 to TRBJ2-3; either TRBD1 or TRBD2 may fit D (5 bases each). The CDR3 contains 14 residues. The germline V gene has CDR1 LNHNV and CDR2 YYDKDF (reference sequence). CDR3 in amino acids: CASSRAGEQGTQYF. CDR3 bases: TGTGCCAGCAGCAGAGCCGGCGAGCAAGGGACCCAGTACTTT.

Notes on this clonotype: At one end, the junction sequence differs from germline, possibly due to a read error. J is TRBJ2-3 and V is TRBV2; D gene unclear. CDR1 and CDR2 from the germline V gene are SNHLY and FYNNEI. This CDR3 is built from 14 residues. CDR3: CASSEAYGPDTQYF. The CDR3 DNA reads as TGTGCCAGCAGCGAAGCTTATGGCCCCGATACCCAGTATTTT. Drawing the rest from reference TRBV2 and TRBJ2-3, the complete variable domain is EPEVTQTPSHQVTQMGQEVILRCVPISNHLYFYWYRQILGQKVEFLVSFYNNEISEKSEIFDDQFSVERPDGSNFTLKIRSTKLEDSAMYFCASSEAYGPDTQYFGPGTRLTVL.

For this clonotype: The junction does not match germline at one end; this may be a read error. The rearrangement links TRBV15 to TRBJ1-2, with TRBD1 as a possible D gene (6 bases). There are 15 residues in the CDR3. Germline V gene sequence: CDR1 LNHNV, CDR2 YYDKDF (reference sequence). The CDR3 here is CASSRRGGADYGYTF. As DNA, the CDR3 is TGTGCCAGCAGCAGGAGGGGGGGGGCCGACTATGGCTACACCTTC.

In the case of this clonotype: The conserved phenylalanine or tryptophan normally closing the CDR3 is absent here, so this likely arose from a read error. The chain links TRBV9 to TRBJ2-3, with no clear D. Germline CDR1 reads SGDLS; CDR2 reads YYNGEE. The germline V and J ends were trimmed by 0 bases and 10 bases, with 9 bases remaining between them. CDR3 size: 12 residues. The CDR3 coding sequence is TGTGCCAGCAGCGTAGGGTCCCATGCGCAGTATGAT. Protein product: CASSVGSHAQYD.

For this clonotype: In this CDR3 the conserved last residue, phenylalanine or tryptophan, is missing, so a read error is likely. The limits of the CDR3 on the DNA are not certain, so only TCRdb's listed CDR3 is given. The chain has TRBV7-8 and TRBJ2-1; the D segment call TRBD1 is taken from the table without a DNA check. Germline CDR1 is SGHVS and CDR2 is FQNEAQ. The CDR3 numbers 13 amino acids, ends counted. CDR3 amino acids: CASSPCRGNAIIH.

The chain has TRBV20-1 and TRBJ2-1; possibly TRBD2 for D (6 bases). Trimming cost V 1 base and J 6 bases, with 7 bases left between them. The CDR3 extends over 12 amino acids. In germline, CDR1 is DFQATT, CDR2 SNEGSKA (reference sequence). CDR3 sequence: CSARVGGNEQFF. The DNA for the CDR3 is TGCAGTGCTAGAGTCGGGGGCAATGAGCAGTTCTTC.

This chain connects TRBV5-1 to TRBJ2-1; 7 bases line up with TRBD1. The CDR3 has 14 residues. Looked up from germline, CDR1 is SGHRS and CDR2 is YFSETQ. Losses at the gene ends were 5 bases for V and 3 bases for J; bases not matched to a gene: 5. CDR3 bases: TGCGCCAGCAGTGACAGGGCCCACTACAATGAGCAGTTCTTC. Encoded protein: CASSDRAHYNEQFF.

The count of this clonotype is one. V is TRBV5-8 and J is TRBJ2-1; tentatively, D is TRBD1 (6 bases). V lost 4 bases, J lost 10 bases, and 15 bases lay in between. CDR3 length equals 13 residues. Germline V CDR1 and CDR2: SGHTS, YDEGEE. CDR3 loop: CASSDGGVQEQFF. CDR3 bases: TGTGCCAGCAGCGATGGGGGCGTCCAGGAGCAGTTCTTC. Full variable domain (missing parts from reference TRBV5-8 and TRBJ2-1): EAGVTQSPTHLIKTRGQQATLRCSPISGHTSVYWYQQALGLGLQFLLWYDEGEERNRGNFPPRFSGRQFPNYSSELNVNALELEDSALYLCASSDGGVQEQFFGPGTRLTVL.

Worth noting for this clonotype: Sequence at one end of the junction differs from germline and may be a read error. The chain employs TRBV2 and TRBJ2-1, with D perhaps matching TRBD1 or TRBD2 (6 bases each). The germline V gene has CDR1 SNHLY and CDR2 FYNNEI. The CDR3 is 16 amino acids. CDR3 sequence: CASSEGGGNGQDVQSF. The CDR3 DNA sequence: TGTGCCAGCAGCGAGGGGGGCGGAAACGGGCAGGATGTGCAGTCATTC. The variable domain in full, with the rest retrieved from reference TRBV2 and TRBJ2-1, is EPEVTQTPSHQVTQMGQEVILRCVPISNHLYFYWYRQILGQKVEFLVSFYNNEISEKSEIFDDQFSVERPDGSNFTLKIRSTKLEDSAMYFCASSEGGGNGQDVQSFGPGTRLTVL.

Of note for this clonotype: One junction end does not reproduce the germline sequence, and a read error may be involved. The chain recombines TRBV2 with TRBJ2-3; D tentatively reads TRBD1 or TRBD2 (5 bases each). This CDR3 has 13 residues. CDR1 is SNHLY and CDR2 is FYNNEI in the germline V gene. The CDR3 DNA reads TGTGCCAGCACCGGGGCCGGGGAAAATGAGCAGTTTTTC. This gives the protein CASTGAGENEQFF.

DNA of the CDR3: TGTGCCAGCAGCTTACGGGGAGGCCCCGATACGCAGGAGCAGTACGTC. Protein product: CASSLRGGPDTQEQYV. The chain recombines TRBV7-8 with TRBJ2-7; D is possibly TRBD2 (6 bases). Looked up from germline, CDR1 is SGHVS and CDR2 is FQNEAQ. This CDR3 is built from 16 residues. The V and J ends lost 2 bases and 7 bases respectively, with 21 bases between them.

The chain has TRBV7-3 and TRBJ2-1; 11 positions agree with TRBD1. This CDR3 spans 16 amino acids. The trim removed 4 bases at V and 12 bases at J, leaving 14 bases unmatched. Germline CDR1 and CDR2: SGHTA and FQGTGA. The CDR3 DNA reads TGTGCCAGCAGCTCGCCAGGGACAGGGGGGGCAGATACGCAGTTCTTC. Amino acid sequence: CASSSPGTGGADTQFF.

Notes on this clonotype: An end of the junction does not agree with germline; a read error may underlie this. The chain employs TRBV7-9 and TRBJ2-3; TRBD2 agrees at 8 bases. In germline, CDR1 is SEHNR, CDR2 FQNEAQ (reference sequence). The CDR3 runs 14 residues. The CDR3: CASRGAGETHTQDF. The CDR3, as DNA: TGTGCCAGCCGCGGAGCGGGGGAGACCCATACCCAGGATTTT.

The chain couples TRBV5-1 to TRBJ2-1; no definite D call. The CDR3 is 12 amino acids. Trimming removed 7 bases at V and 5 bases at J, with 10 bases between. CDR1 is SGHRS and CDR2 is YFSETQ in the germline V gene. The CDR3 reads CASFLIDNEQFF. The DNA for the CDR3 is TGCGCCAGCTTCCTCATTGACAATGAGCAGTTCTTC.

The V gene is TRBV29-1, the J gene TRBJ2-2, with TRBD1 as a possible D gene (5 bases). Germline CDR1 SQVTM, CDR2 ANQGSEA. There are 13 residues in the CDR3. V was pared by 2 bases and J by 6 bases, with 10 bases between. Here the CDR3 reads CSVELGAPGELFF. Written as DNA, the CDR3 is TGCAGCGTTGAACTTGGGGCCCCCGGGGAGCTGTTTTTT.

Details on this clonotype: Compared with germline, one end of the junction differs, possibly owing to a read error. V usage is TRBV19 and J usage is TRBJ2-1; D assignment may be TRBD1 or TRBD2 (6 bases each). The germline V gene encodes CDR1 LNHDA and CDR2 SQIVND (reference sequence). The CDR3 is made up of 15 amino acids. The CDR3 DNA sequence: TGTGCCAGTAGTATGGAGGGGGAAGGATCAGCCGAACCATTTTGG. This codes for CASSMEGEGSAEPFW.

This sequence joins TRBV11-2 and TRBJ2-1; D perhaps matches TRBD2 (6 bases). Trimming removed 9 bases from V and 2 bases from J, with 17 bases in between. The CDR3 is made up of 15 amino acids. CDR1 SGHAT and CDR2 FQNNGV come from the germline V gene. DNA of the CDR3: TGTGCCAGTAGTAACGCAGGCGGGGCCTACAATGAGCAGTTCTTC. Protein sequence: CASSNAGGAYNEQFF.

CDR3 loop: CASSRDRDEQYF. As DNA, the CDR3 is TGTGCCAGTAGCCGGGACAGGGACGAGCAGTACTTC. The chain carries TRBV19 and TRBJ2-7; TRBD1 matches at 9 bases. The CDR3 spans 12 residues. Looked up from germline, CDR1 is LNHDA and CDR2 is SQIVND (reference sequence). The V segment lost 6 bases and the J segment 5 bases; nucleotides outside the gene matches: 2.

In its sample, this clonotype was seen a few times. This rearrangement joins TRBV9 to TRBJ2-5; D might be TRBD1 (6 bases). This CDR3 has 14 amino acids. From germline, CDR1 is SGDLS and CDR2 YYNGEE. V was trimmed by 2 bases and J by 3 bases, leaving 11 bases between them. The CDR3 sequence: CASSVSDRKETQYF. The CDR3 DNA is TGTGCCAGCAGCGTCTCGGACAGAAAAGAGACCCAGTACTTC.

This clonotype was recorded a few times. Relative to the germline gene, one junction end is altered; a read error may explain this. The chain recombines TRBV15 with TRBJ2-3; 7 nucleotides match TRBD2. Germline loops: CDR1 LNHNV, CDR2 YYDKDF (reference sequence). The CDR3 runs 14 residues. CDR3 bases: TGTGCCACCAGCGTCGCGGGAGTTCCCGACACGCAGTATTTC. Translated, it gives CATSVAGVPDTQYF.

Of note for this clonotype: A read error is likely, as this CDR3 ends without the conserved phenylalanine or tryptophan. V usage is TRBV7-2 and J usage is TRBJ2-7; no definite D call. V shed 6 bases and J shed 3 bases, with 12 bases lying between them. This CDR3 contains 13 residues. Germline CDR1 is SGHTA and CDR2 is FQGNSA. CDR3 sequence: CASSVDQRYEQYA. The CDR3 bases are TGTGCCAGCAGTGTAGATCAGCGCTACGAGCAGTACGCC.

This clonotype came up once. Its ends do not fully match the called genes, so a read error is possible. This chain joins TRBV7-8 and TRBJ2-1; 9 nucleotides line up with TRBD2. CDR1 SGHVS and CDR2 FQNEAQ come from the germline V gene. This CDR3 spans 15 amino acids. The CDR3: CATSLAGEGDTQYFF. DNA of the CDR3: TGTGCCACCAGCTTAGCGGGAGAGGGCGATACGCAGTATTTCTTC.

About this clonotype itself: No conserved phenylalanine or tryptophan is present at the end of the CDR3, so a read error is the likely explanation. The V gene is TRBV7-9, the J gene TRBJ1-1; tentatively, D is TRBD1 (5 bases). The germline CDR1 and CDR2 sequences are SEHNR and FQNEAQ (reference sequence). Trimming removed 11 bases from V and 11 bases from J, with 24 bases in between. The CDR3 contains 13 residues. The DNA for the CDR3 is TGTGCCGGACACGGGGCTTCGGAGACCCAGGCTTTCGTT. Translating it yields CAGHGASETQAFV.

In this sample, this clonotype turned up a few times. This chain joins TRBV10-3 and TRBJ2-7; maybe TRBD2 (6 bases). The germline V gene has CDR1 ENHRY and CDR2 SYGVKD. The CDR3 spans 14 residues. V was clipped by 6 bases and J by 6 bases, with 18 bases between them. This CDR3 reads CAISEPITSSEQYV. The CDR3 coding sequence is TGTGCCATCAGCGAACCTATTACTAGCAGCGAGCAGTACGTC.

The chain carries TRBV20-1 and TRBJ1-1, with D unclear. Trimming left V 0 bases short and J 10 bases short, with 24 bases between. CDR1 is DFQATT and CDR2 is SNEGSKA in the germline V gene (reference sequence). This CDR3 spans 16 amino acids. In DNA, the CDR3 is TGCAGTGCTAGAGATTCCCGGGCCGCAGCCTACCTCGGAGCTTTCTTT. Its translation is CSARDSRAAAYLGAFF.

Remarks on this clonotype: This CDR3 fails to terminate in the conserved phenylalanine or tryptophan, so it likely reflects a read error. It is unclear where the CDR3 begins or ends on the DNA, so no DNA is shown, and the CDR3 is as TCRdb lists it. This chain connects TRBV7-8 to TRBJ2-3. Germline CDR1 is SGHVS and CDR2 is FQNEAQ. The CDR3 sequence runs 13 residues, both termini included. CDR3 sequence reads: CASSLGGTDNPQY.

Points on this clonotype: A read error may produce the germline difference seen at one junction end. J is TRBJ2-1 and V is TRBV7-2, with TRBD1 as a possible D gene (6 bases). Germline V gives CDR1 SGHTA, CDR2 FQGNSA. CDR3 length: 16 amino acids. In DNA, the CDR3 is TGTGCCAGCAGCGTCGAACTAACAGGGAACACCAATGCGCAGTTCTTC. Protein product: CASSVELTGNTNAQFF.

V is TRBV11-3 and J is TRBJ1-6; 8 bases map to TRBD1. This CDR3 contains 14 residues. V shed 4 bases, J shed 9 bases, and the junction held 5 bases outside the gene matches. Looked up from germline, CDR1 is SGHNT and CDR2 is YENEEA. CDR3 amino acids: CASSSDRGGSPLHF. The CDR3 nucleotides read TGTGCCAGCAGCTCAGACAGGGGAGGTTCACCCCTCCACTTT.

To note about this clonotype: A junction boundary mismatches the germline segment, possibly from a read error. The chain is built from TRBV9 and TRBJ2-7; weak D call: TRBD2 (5 bases). Germline V gene data show CDR1 as SGDLS and CDR2 as YYNGEE. The CDR3 has 14 amino acids. Here the CDR3 reads CASSHGERVNEPHF. The CDR3 coding sequence is TGTGCCAGCAGCCACGGGGAAAGGGTCAACGAGCCGCACTTC.

Comments on this clonotype: At one end the junction does not follow the germline gene, possibly because of a read error. The rearrangement links TRBV7-3 to TRBJ2-3; TRBD1 is a possible D gene (6 bases). This CDR3 region has 14 residues. CDR1 and CDR2 (germline): SGHTA, FQGTGA. CDR3 DNA: TGTGCCAGCAGCCAAGCTCCAAGGGGGATGAACACTGAATTT. As protein: CASSQAPRGMNTEF.

With respect to this clonotype: A read error is likely, as this CDR3 ends without the conserved phenylalanine or tryptophan. The DNA is left out, because the CDR3 cannot be placed on it with certainty; the CDR3 is given as TCRdb lists it. The CDR3 reads CASSQDYSGGWS. The chain recombines TRBV7-9 with TRBJ2-3; the listed D gene, TRBD2, was not tested against the DNA. Looked up from germline, CDR1 is SEHNR and CDR2 is FQNEAQ (reference sequence). 12 amino acids form the CDR3, both terminal residues included.